These 25 T cell receptor beta chains originate from one sample sequenced in a study of cytomegalovirus exposure and HLA in healthy donors. Primers for the PCR totalled 60 Vbeta and 13 Jbeta. The assay was immunoSEQ multiplex PCR, and TCRdb's table has in-frame clones only and misses some. In the table there are around 130,000 clones, around 77% of which are singletons. The sample consisted of PBMCs. These receptors came from a woman aged 60-70 years in good health and CMV-seronegative.

CDR3 protein: CASSIGGGGSSTGELFF. DNA of the CDR3: TGTGCCAGTAGTATTGGAGGTGGAGGCAGTTCCACCGGGGAGCTGTTTTTT. The gene calls are TRBV19 and TRBJ2-2, with D perhaps TRBD2 (5 bases). V shed 3 bases and J shed 4 bases, with 18 bases lying between them. Germline assignment: CDR1 LNHDA and CDR2 SQIVND (reference sequence). This CDR3 has 17 residues.

V gene TRBV7-6 combines with J gene TRBJ2-7; 10 bases match TRBD2. The CDR3 runs 15 residues. V lost 5 bases and J lost 2; bases outside the gene matches: 6. Germline CDR1 reads SGHVS; CDR2 reads FNYEAQ. The CDR3 region has the DNA TGTGCCAGCAGCCCAGAGACTAGCGGGCCCTACGAGCAGTACTTC. Amino acid sequence: CASSPETSGPYEQYF.

This clone was counted a few times. V is TRBV18 and J is TRBJ1-1; TRBD1 matches 7 bases. The germline V gene encodes CDR1 KGHSH and CDR2 LQKENI. CDR3 length: 15 amino acids. V dropped 3 bases and J dropped 2; count of bases not matched to a gene: 6. The CDR3 loop is CASSPQTGPNTEAFF. CDR3 DNA sequence: TGTGCCAGCTCACCGCAGACAGGGCCCAACACTGAAGCTTTCTTT.

V is TRBV7-3 and J is TRBJ2-2; TRBD1 matches at 7 bases. Trimming at V came to 0 bases and at J to 3 bases, leaving 4 bases not matched to a gene. The V gene's germline CDR1 is SGHTA and CDR2 FQGTGA. The CDR3 extends over 16 amino acids. This chain's CDR3 is CASSLTNRGDTGELFF. The CDR3 DNA is TGTGCCAGCAGCTTAACGAACAGGGGTGACACCGGGGAGCTGTTTTTT.

In this sample, this clone turned up once. The chain is built from TRBV2 and TRBJ2-1; 8 nucleotides align to TRBD1. This CDR3 spans 12 amino acids. With V trimmed by 5 bases and J by 6 bases, 0 bases remained unmatched. CDR1 is SNHLY, CDR2 FYNNEI, per germline. This CDR3 is CASSTGGNEQFF. The CDR3 coding sequence is TGTGCCAGCAGTACAGGGGGCAATGAGCAGTTCTTC.

A word on this clone: At one end, the junction sequence differs from germline, possibly due to a read error. The chain carries TRBV7-9 and TRBJ2-7, with D perhaps TRBD1 (6 bases). The CDR3 is 12 amino acids. Germline V gene lookup returns CDR1 SEHNR and CDR2 FQNEAQ (reference sequence). CDR3 nucleotides: TGTTCCAGCAGCCAGGACAGCTACGAGCAGTACTTC. Its translation is CSSSQDSYEQYF.

This chain uses TRBV6-1 with TRBJ2-3; TRBD2 agrees at 10 bases. The CDR3 runs 15 residues. The junction had 3 bases not matched to a gene; V was cut back by 4 bases and J by 2 bases. The V gene's germline CDR1 is MNHNS and CDR2 SASEGT. The CDR3 DNA reads as TGTGCCAGCAGTGTTAGCGGGAGGTACACAGATACGCAGTATTTT. Amino acids: CASSVSGRYTDTQYF.

This clone was seen just once. The chain links TRBV9 to TRBJ1-2; 9 bases map to TRBD1. CDR1 is SGDLS and CDR2 is YYNGEE in the germline V gene. The V and J ends lost 3 bases and 4 bases, in that order; junction bases with no gene match: 7. This CDR3 has 15 amino acids. CDR3 sequence reads: CASSAGQGRSYGYTF. Written as DNA, the CDR3 is TGTGCCAGCAGCGCGGGACAGGGAAGGAGCTATGGCTACACCTTC.

This clone was detected once. This chain joins TRBV28 and TRBJ1-2, with TRBD1 identical over 8 bases. The CDR3 sequence is 17 residues long. The germline V gene encodes CDR1 MDHEN and CDR2 SYDVKM. V shed 3 bases, J shed 0 bases, and the junction held 9 bases outside the gene matches. The CDR3 reads CASSFQTGAQTNYGYTF. CDR3 nucleotide sequence: TGTGCCAGCAGTTTCCAGACAGGGGCGCAAACTAACTATGGCTACACCTTC.

The chain joins TRBV5-1 to TRBJ2-7, with D maybe TRBD1 (5 bases). The CDR3 sequence is 15 residues long. The ends were cut back, 0 bases at V and 2 bases at J, with 12 bases in the middle. Germline CDR1 is SGHRS and CDR2 is YFSETQ. CDR3 DNA: TGCGCCAGCAGCTTGGGCAGGGATGGAACCTACGAGCAGTACTTC. Translated: CASSLGRDGTYEQYF.

This rearrangement joins TRBV15 to TRBJ2-7, with 7 positions matching TRBD1. This CDR3 comprises 17 residues. Germline V lookup: CDR1 LNHNV, CDR2 YYDKDF (reference sequence). J lost 3 bases, V lost 0 bases, and 11 bases had no gene match. The DNA of the CDR3 is TGTGCCACCAGCAGAGATCTGATTCAAGGGGGCCGCTACGAGCAGTACTTC. Residues: CATSRDLIQGGRYEQYF.

The chain has TRBV2 and TRBJ2-1; possible D gene TRBD1, 6 bases. This CDR3 is built from 15 residues. Germline V gene sequence: CDR1 SNHLY, CDR2 FYNNEI. The V end was cut by 6 bases, the J end by 3 bases, with 15 bases between. The CDR3 region has the DNA TGTGCCAGCAGCCCGGGACAAGCCCTCTACAATGAGCAGTTCTTC. Its translation is CASSPGQALYNEQFF. The entire variable domain, with the rest obtained from reference TRBV2 and TRBJ2-1, is as follows: EPEVTQTPSHQVTQMGQEVILRCVPISNHLYFYWYRQILGQKVEFLVSFYNNEISEKSEIFDDQFSVERPDGSNFTLKIRSTKLEDSAMYFCASSPGQALYNEQFFGPGTRLTVL.

The chain carries TRBV6-6 and TRBJ1-1, with D possibly matching TRBD1 (5 bases). V was clipped by 3 bases and J by 4 bases, with 9 bases between them. CDR1 is MNHNY and CDR2 is SVGAGI in the germline V gene (reference sequence). The CDR3 totals 13 residues. The DNA of the CDR3 is TGTGCCAGCAGTTATTTGGGGGGCACTGAAGCTTTCTTT. Translated, it gives CASSYLGGTEAFF.

J is TRBJ1-1 and V is TRBV5-1; 8 bases match TRBD1. The CDR3 totals 16 residues. After removal of 2 bases from V and 0 bases from J, the junction contained 6 bases not matched to a gene. Germline loops: CDR1 SGHRS, CDR2 YFSETQ. CDR3 coding DNA: TGCGCCAGCAGCTTCCACAGGGGGGACATGAACACTGAAGCTTTCTTT. Protein sequence: CASSFHRGDMNTEAFF.

This sequence joins TRBV5-4 and TRBJ1-4; TRBD1 agrees at 7 bases. Germline CDR1 is SGHNT and CDR2 is YYREEE (reference sequence). The CDR3 loop spans 15 amino acids. Trimming cost V 2 bases and J 8 bases; bases outside gene matches: 9. The CDR3 DNA is TGTGCCAGCAGCTTCTGGAACAGGGGATCAGAAAAACTGTTTTTT. Protein: CASSFWNRGSEKLFF.

Turning to this clone: This sample includes further DNA sequences coding for the same CDR3. The V call is TRBV18, the J call TRBJ2-5; D unresolved. Germline CDR1 and CDR2: KGHSH and LQKENI. Between the trimmed V and J ends, which lost 5 bases and 2 bases, there was a span of 3 bases. The CDR3 runs to 11 residues. The DNA for the CDR3 is TGTGCCAGCTCATTACAAGAGACCCAGTACTTC. Its protein is CASSLQETQYF.

This clone showed up just a few times. Written as DNA, the CDR3 is TGCGCCAGCAGCCAAGGTCAATCCGGGGGGGAAAAACTGTTTTTT. As protein: CASSQGQSGGEKLFF. The gene calls are TRBV4-1 and TRBJ1-4; the D gene is possibly TRBD1 (5 bases). Germline values: CDR1 MGHRA, CDR2 YSYEKL. This CDR3 comprises 15 residues. The germline V and J ends were trimmed by 1 base and 8 bases, with 14 bases remaining between them.

In this sample, this clone turned up a few times. The genes are TRBV7-9 and TRBJ2-5; 14 nucleotides line up with TRBD2. The germline gives CDR1 SEHNR, CDR2 FQNEAQ (reference sequence). After removal of 4 bases from V and 4 bases from J, the junction contained 2 bases not matched to a gene. The CDR3 totals 15 residues. CDR3 nucleotide sequence: TGTGCCAGCAGCTCGACTAGCGGGAGGGCAGAGACCCAGTACTTC. Encoded protein: CASSSTSGRAETQYF.

The chain recombines TRBV19 with TRBJ1-2; a weak D match, TRBD1 (6 bases). CDR3 length: 19 residues. Trimming pared 5 bases from V and 3 bases from J, leaving 28 bases between. Germline CDR1 is LNHDA and CDR2 is SQIVND (reference sequence). In nucleotides, the CDR3 is TGTGCCAGTAGTCCCGCGAACCTATATAAGGGGGAAGGAGACTATGGCTACACCTTC. Its protein is CASSPANLYKGEGDYGYTF.

This chain connects TRBV11-3 to TRBJ2-7, with 9 bases aligning to TRBD1. The CDR3 has 13 amino acids. The trim removed 1 base at V and 6 bases at J, leaving 1 base unmatched. CDR1 and CDR2 from the germline V gene are SGHNT and YENEEA. The CDR3 is CASSLGTGAEQYF. CDR3 sequence (DNA): TGTGCCAGCAGCTTAGGGACAGGGGCCGAGCAGTACTTC.

The chain combines TRBV19 with TRBJ1-1; D is possibly TRBD1 (6 bases). Trimming took 10 bases from V and 6 from J, leaving 18 bases between them. The CDR3 is 13 amino acids. From germline, CDR1 is LNHDA and CDR2 SQIVND (reference sequence). The CDR3 nucleotides read TGTGCCACAACGACAGGCGGACCATCTGAAGCTTTCTTT. Translating gives CATTTGGPSEAFF.

The chain links TRBV9 to TRBJ1-2, with TRBD1 matching over 7 bases. The CDR3 is 15 amino acids. Germline V lookup: CDR1 SGDLS, CDR2 YYNGEE. V lost 3 bases and J lost 6; bases outside the gene matches: 11. CDR3 protein: CASSAKGAGKHGYTF. CDR3 bases: TGTGCCAGCAGCGCCAAGGGGGCAGGGAAGCATGGCTACACCTTC.

V usage is TRBV19 and J usage is TRBJ1-5; no firm D call. With 2 bases removed from V and 9 bases from J, the gap between germline ends came to 17 bases. In germline, CDR1 is LNHDA, CDR2 SQIVND (reference sequence). This CDR3 is 15 amino acids long. The CDR3: CASSITAQAPAPQHF. The CDR3 nucleotides are TGTGCCAGTAGTATAACCGCCCAGGCGCCAGCGCCCCAGCATTTT.

This rearrangement joins TRBV14 to TRBJ2-1; 7 bases map to TRBD2. CDR3 length: 18 amino acids. The junction had 12 bases not matched to a gene; V was cut back by 4 bases and J by 0 bases. Germline V gene data show CDR1 as SGHDN and CDR2 as FVKESK. Here the CDR3 DNA reads TGTGCCAGCAGCCGAGCCCAGGGAGGGAGGTTCTCCTACAATGAGCAGTTCTTC. Translating gives CASSRAQGGRFSYNEQFF.

The rearrangement links TRBV23-1 to TRBJ1-6; no firm D call. TRBV23-1 is noted as an ORF with a role that remains uncertain. The CDR3 loop spans 18 amino acids. The V end was cut by 8 bases, the J end by 0 bases, with 20 bases between. CDR3 region: CASSTGRLGSSYNSPLHF. DNA for the CDR3: TGCGCCAGCTCTACCGGACGGTTGGGGAGCTCCTATAATTCACCCCTCCACTTT.